The TCR beta chain under discussion was sequenced for a study of memory CD4+ T cells and cytomegalovirus serostatus (dated by TCRdb to the late 2010s). Context from the whole study: A total of about 33 healthy Belgian adults, of whom 9 were CMV seropositive and 24 were CMV seronegative, were included in the cohort. The study sequenced CD4+ memory TCRbeta repertoires of a Belgian cohort with known cytomegalovirus serostatus to replicate a published TCR-based CMV serostatus classifier. The paper as a whole reports these results and caveats: Results were interpreted as suggesting that the CMV-associated TCR signature is largely present in the CD4+ memory repertoire. Of 164 previously reported CMV-associated TCRbeta sequences, some 67 appeared in the CD4+ memory repertoires, each in one to five individuals. Unlike the original study, which covered naive and memory CD4+ and CD8+ populations, the Belgian study sequenced only CD4+CD45RO+ memory cells. The original-framework classifier achieved a median bootstrapped AUC of almost 0.97 with a 95% CI of 0.76-1.00 on the Belgian cohort. CMV serostatus prediction reached a median bootstrapped AUC of about 0.96 with the original framework and just over 0.9 with a US-trained random forest.

This clone has more than one count but fewer than ten. The clone's antigen remains unknown. Per-base quality was not reported, and no clone a single base away is much larger than it. From the germline V gene, CDR1 is MGHRA and CDR2 is YSYEKL. The CDR3 runs 16 amino acids, cysteine and phenylalanine included. The only DNA kept is the CDR3, 48 bases in frame from the first base. V is cut back by 2 bases and J by 6 bases, with 9 bases in the junction unmatched. Genomic DNA was extracted from sorted cells with the Quick-DNA Microprep Kit. Amplification of TCRbeta DNA was done with the immunoSEQ hsTCRbeta kit, following the protocol from the manufacturer. An Illumina MiSeq instrument was used to sequence the TCRbeta libraries. Per the authors' processing: Removing out-of-frame sequences left a few million distinct TCRbeta sequences, an average of around 62,000 per individual. Two values were used to score each individual: the count of around 150 previously reported CMV-associated TCRbeta sequences and the total count of productive distinct TCRbeta sequences. A beta-binomial model was reimplemented in Python, and random forests from scikit-learn, run with default parameters, were trained on data from the US cohort. On the Belgian cohort, classifier performance was reported as the median AUC, along with percentile confidence intervals, across 10,000 bootstrap iterations. Drawn from immuneACCESS, this table holds only the in-frame rearrangements with V and J called that TCRdb kept. Clones are partly lost; checked studies trace under half to an unresolved V gene and leave the rest unexplained. V, J and clone size were drawn from that table, and D and trimming were deduced from the DNA. In this sample the table shows 80,000 or so clones, roughly 78% of which occur a single time. The ten largest clones take up 2.5% to 3% of the sample.

Single viable CD3+CD4+CD8-CD45RO+ cells were sorted as memory CD4+ T cells on a FACSAria II. To determine CMV serostatus, a Roche Elecsys assay was used that detects serum IgG against CMV pp150, pp28, p38 and p52. Following thawing, total CD4+ T cells were enriched through positive selection using CD4 magnetic microbeads. The samples came from a different study that was designed specifically to examine the CD4+ T cell memory repertoire. Peripheral blood mononuclear cells were isolated and cryopreserved according to standard operating procedures, and serum was stored at -80 degrees C. CD3-PerCP (BW264/56), CD4-APC (RPA-T4), CD45RO-PE (UCHT1) and CD8-Pacific Orange (3B5) antibodies were used for staining, and non-viable cells were excluded with Sytox blue.

The TCR sequence derives from an adult in good health and CMV-seropositive. This sequence uses TRBV4-1 and TRBJ1-5; TRBD1 agrees with 8 junctional bases. Sequences were obtained from memory CD4+ T cells from blood. This receptor carries the CDR3 CASSQPVTGVGQPQHF. The DNA sequence is given as TGCGCCAGCAGCCAACCCGTGACAGGGGTCGGTCAGCCCCAGCATTTT.